A selection of T cell receptor beta chains follows, all from one sample in a study of shared clonotypes between healthy human individuals. Method: immunoSEQ multiplex PCR; TCRdb's copy keeps in-frame clones and lacks some. The repertoire consists of around 2.1 million clones, with approximately 94% occurring once and the leading ten covering 1.5% to 2%. The sequencing input was naive CD8+ T cells from PBMCs. All receptors derive from a young man in good health. Some clones in this sample may be carry-over from other donors' samples. Each CDR3 is given with its conserved first and last residue. The order of the fields is J gene, clone size, V gene, CDR3 protein. Size is omitted from some rows. Given values are once, few, many or a class for expanded clones.

TRBJ2-7 | - | TRBV7-3 | CASSLTRGPTYEQYF
TRBJ2-1 | - | TRBV4-1 | CASSLSPYNEQFF
TRBJ2-2 | - | TRBV28 | CASSPPQLANTGELFF
TRBJ1-1 | - | TRBV19 | CASTPDEGLNTEAFF
TRBJ2-2 | - | TRBV7-9 | CASSSRDRAGGELFF
TRBJ2-2 | once | TRBV27 | CASSFPSGRAPGELFF
TRBJ2-4 | - | TRBV28 | CASSLPSGLAKNIQYF
TRBJ2-7 | - | TRBV27 | CASSLRGNEQYF
TRBJ2-7 | once | TRBV6-5 | CASSYRGARLYEQYF
TRBJ2-5 | - | TRBV4-3 | CASSQGQGVFETQYF
TRBJ2-1 | - | TRBV11-2 | CASSLDLVAAYNEQFF
TRBJ1-2 | - | TRBV10-3 | CAIGGTGGANYGYTF
TRBJ2-7 | - | TRBV14 | CASSQASSYEQYF
TRBJ2-1 | - | TRBV27 | CASSWTSGSFDEQFF
TRBJ2-1 | - | TRBV7-8 | CASSLIGRSYNEQFF
TRBJ1-2 | - | TRBV7-9 | CASSLPRTEKDYGYTF
TRBJ2-3 | - | TRBV27 | CASSPWTGSDTQYF
TRBJ1-1 | - | TRBV10-3 | CAITPTGGNTEAFF
TRBJ1-1 | - | TRBV28 | CASSFWGSGNTEAFF
TRBJ1-5 | - | TRBV28 | CASSWRVSNQPQHF
TRBJ2-7 | - | TRBV7-9 | CASSLVSPGEQYF
TRBJ1-2 | - | TRBV7-9 | CASSLGQGLGYTF
TRBJ1-2 | - | TRBV7-9 | CASSLPNLAGQAGYTF
TRBJ2-7 | - | TRBV4-2 | CASSQGTTSSYEQYF
TRBJ2-1 | - | TRBV5-5 | CASSDPQAWQFF
TRBJ2-7 | - | TRBV27 | CASSFGLSSYEQYF
TRBJ2-3 | - | TRBV6-5 | CASNEGGYTDTQYF
TRBJ2-7 | - | TRBV5-1 | CASSLGAGYEQYF
TRBJ2-1 | - | TRBV7-6 | CASSLARGNEQFF
TRBJ2-1 | once | TRBV27 | CASSSRSSYNEQFF
TRBJ2-7 | - | TRBV2 | CASSDVRDDDSLNYEQYF
TRBJ2-7 | - | TRBV6-5 | CASSYSRRKDSYEQYF
TRBJ1-1 | - | TRBV5-1 | CASSFGGPEAFF
TRBJ2-7 | - | TRBV7-3 | CASSLGQGAVYEQYF
TRBJ1-1 | - | TRBV9 | CASSVKDTMNTEAFF
TRBJ1-5 | - | TRBV6-5 | CASSYPGGPDNQPQHF
TRBJ1-5 | - | TRBV19 | CASSPRTGPLINQPQHF
TRBJ2-5 | once | TRBV27 | CASSLMVEETQYF
TRBJ2-7 | - | TRBV27 | CASSLLLSGYEQYF
TRBJ2-7 | once | TRBV18 | CASSPTKAEGTYEQYF
TRBJ2-7 | - | TRBV19 | CASKEDNSYEQYF
TRBJ1-5 | - | TRBV19 | CASSPFWGSNQPQHF
TRBJ2-7 | - | TRBV19 | CASSPSLLAGDHGEQYF
TRBJ2-3 | - | TRBV5-6 | CASSLRGGRADTQYF
TRBJ2-2 | - | TRBV5-1 | CASSPARDPGAGELFF
TRBJ1-1 | - | TRBV4-1 | CASSQGVPPGTEAFF
TRBJ2-1 | - | TRBV5-8 | CASSYNIEGLIGNEQFF